The 10 T cell receptor beta chains in this list originate from one sample, sequenced in a study of T cells in Graves' hyperthyroidism and ophthalmopathy. Researchers amplified the TCR beta CDR3 regions from RNA transcripts. When the TCR CDR3 underwent first-round RT-PCR, the HTBI primer set was used. Each CDR3 protein gets one entry after TCRdb re-called the multiplex PCR reads with MiXCR. Among fewer than 450,000 distinct CDR3 sequences listed, less than 20% were seen once. Sequenced input: blood. All receptors come from a man between 18 and 35 years old with Graves' ophthalmopathy.

This clonotype was seen repeatedly, ten times or more. The V call is TRBV12-3 or TRBV12-4, the J call TRBJ2-3; 7 bases map to TRBD2. CDR3 size: 15 residues. Unmatched junction bases numbered 1, after V lost 1 base and J lost 0 bases. The CDR3 DNA reads TGTGCCAGCAGTTTAGGGGAGGGGAGCACAGATACGCAGTATTTT. Amino acid sequence: CASSLGEGSTDTQYF.

The chain joins TRBV27 to TRBJ1-1; D uncertain. V was trimmed by 6 bases and J by 2 bases, leaving 13 bases between them. There are 14 residues in the CDR3. Germline loops: CDR1 MNHEY, CDR2 SMNVEV (reference sequence). CDR3 in DNA: TGTGCCAGCAGAAAAGGAGGAGATAACACTGAAGCTTTCTTT. Translating it yields CASRKGGDNTEAFF.

The V and J genes are TRBV9 and TRBJ1-2; tentatively, D is TRBD1 (5 bases). Trimming removed 2 bases from V and 6 bases from J, with 11 bases in between. The CDR3 is 13 amino acids. Germline-derived CDR1 and CDR2 are SGDLS and YYNGEE. The CDR3 coding sequence is TGTGCCAGCAGCGTTAGCCCGGGGGATGGCTACACCTTC. Translated: CASSVSPGDGYTF.

This clonotype was observed a handful of times. The CDR3, as DNA: TGCGCCAGCACCACCCCCAGCCCCACCGGGGAGCTGTTTTTT. Translation: CASTTPSPTGELFF. J is TRBJ2-2 and V is TRBV4-1; D call uncertain. V lost 7 bases to trimming and J lost 4 bases, with 13 bases between them. CDR1 MGHRA and CDR2 YSYEKL come from the germline V gene. The CDR3 length is 14 residues.

This clonotype was picked up many times. The chain joins TRBV20-1 to TRBJ1-2, with D perhaps matching TRBD1 (5 bases). Between the trimmed V and J ends, which lost 6 bases and 6 bases, there was a span of 17 bases. CDR3 size: 13 residues. The germline CDR1 and CDR2 sequences are DFQATT and SNEGSKA (reference sequence). CDR3 in amino acids: CSARSSGLNGYTF. CDR3 nucleotide sequence: TGCAGTGCACGTTCGTCAGGGTTGAATGGCTACACCTTC.

This chain links TRBV4-1 with TRBJ2-3; weak D call: TRBD2 (5 bases). The CDR3 sequence is 15 residues long. Trimming took off 2 bases at V and 2 bases at J, with 11 bases between the two ends. Germline V CDR1 and CDR2: MGHRA, YSYEKL. CDR3 coding DNA: TGCGCCAGCAGCCAAATAGGACTCGCCACAGATACGCAGTATTTT. Translation gives CASSQIGLATDTQYF.

Only a few counts were recorded for this clonotype. The chain recombines TRBV2 with TRBJ1-2; 10 nucleotides agree with TRBD1. The CDR3 runs to 15 residues. The trim removed 6 bases at V and 5 bases at J, leaving 9 bases unmatched. Per germline, CDR1 SNHLY and CDR2 FYNNEI. The CDR3 sequence: CASSAHRDRGYGYTF. The CDR3 region has the DNA TGTGCCAGCAGCGCCCACCGGGACAGGGGTTATGGCTACACCTTC.

This clonotype was seen only a few times. V is TRBV9 and J is TRBJ2-1, with 9 bases aligning to TRBD1. The CDR3 runs to 14 residues. Germline V gene lookup returns CDR1 SGDLS and CDR2 YYNGEE. Trimming cost V 3 bases and J 13 bases; bases outside gene matches: 11. CDR3 nucleotides: TGTGCCAGCAGCGCACCGGGACAGGGTGGGGCTCAGTTCTTC. Amino acids: CASSAPGQGGAQFF.

The V and J genes are TRBV6-1 and TRBJ2-2, with TRBD2 as a possible D gene (7 bases). The CDR3 is made up of 16 amino acids. Trimming pared 6 bases from V and 2 bases from J, leaving 16 bases between. Germline V gene data show CDR1 as MNHNS and CDR2 as SASEGT. The CDR3 DNA reads TGTGCCAGCAGACGGGGGGCACAATTTAACACCGGGGAGCTGTTTTTT. Translated: CASRRGAQFNTGELFF.

In this sample, this clonotype turned up a few times. V usage is TRBV15 and J usage is TRBJ2-7, with TRBD2 identical over 7 bases. The CDR3 covers 12 residues. Trimming took 9 bases from V and 3 from J; bases not matched to a gene: 5. The germline gives CDR1 LNHNV, CDR2 YYDKDF (reference sequence). CDR3 protein: CATGGVGYEQYF. Here the CDR3 DNA reads TGTGCCACGGGGGGGGTCGGCTACGAGCAGTACTTC.